This TCR beta chain was documented in a study of cytomegalovirus exposure and HLA in healthy donors. Study summary: Inside one of the first data releases sat 75 million to 100 million unique TCRs taken from HLA-typed donors. Whole-study results and caveats: For cytomegalovirus status, the classifier reportedly gave diagnoses with high specificity and sensitivity. According to the study, around 160 TCR beta chains were cytomegalovirus-associated.

Regarding this clone: Its antigen is not identified.

The study ran its PCR with 60 Vbeta and 13 Jbeta primers. Profiling relied on immunoSEQ multiplex PCR, and the TCRdb table lists in-frame clones only, not all of them. The sample consists of 210,000 or so clones, about 83% of them appearing once. The germline CDR1 and CDR2 sequences are SEHNR and FQNEAQ (reference sequence). The CDR3 totals 15 residues. Trimming shortened V by 4 bases and J by 0 bases, and 9 bases separated the two germline ends. The sample comprised PBMCs. The rearrangement uses TRBV7-9 and TRBJ2-2; D call uncertain. This clonotype originated in a girl between 10 and 17 years old in good health and CMV-seronegative. The CDR3 DNA is TGTGCCAGCAGCTCGTACAGTGCGAACACCGGGGAGCTGTTTTTT. It codes for CASSSYSANTGELFF.